This TCR beta chain was captured by sequencing in a study of blood T cell repertoires in COVID-19. At the level of the study: From the United States, Italy and Spain came samples of acute and convalescent COVID-19.

The protocol was immunoSEQ multiplex PCR, while the TCRdb copy is restricted to in-frame clones and leaves out a portion. The sample contains almost 250,000 clones, 75% to 85% of which appear only once. In terms of age and location, participants ranged from roughly 18 to 90 years and lived in about 25 US areas. Donors were grouped by their self-reported clinical history. This CDR3 comprises 14 residues. V was pared by 6 bases and J by 1 base, with 10 bases between. Germline V gene data show CDR1 as KGHSH and CDR2 as LQKENI. The sample was PBMCs or T cells enriched from blood (not recorded which). The receptor was isolated from a woman between 45 and 60 years old with acute COVID-19. The chain joins TRBV18 to TRBJ1-5; the D is unclear. The CDR3 coding sequence is TGTGCCAGCTCTTATGAGATAAGCAATCAGCCCCAGCATTTT. Its translation: CASSYEISNQPQHF. The whole variable domain, filled in from reference TRBV18 and TRBJ1-5, reads NAGVMQNPRHLVRRRGQEARLRCSPMKGHSHVYWYRQLPEEGLKFMVYLQKENIIDESGMPKERFSAEFPKEGPSILRIQQVVRGDSAAYFCASSYEISNQPQHFGDGTRLSIL.